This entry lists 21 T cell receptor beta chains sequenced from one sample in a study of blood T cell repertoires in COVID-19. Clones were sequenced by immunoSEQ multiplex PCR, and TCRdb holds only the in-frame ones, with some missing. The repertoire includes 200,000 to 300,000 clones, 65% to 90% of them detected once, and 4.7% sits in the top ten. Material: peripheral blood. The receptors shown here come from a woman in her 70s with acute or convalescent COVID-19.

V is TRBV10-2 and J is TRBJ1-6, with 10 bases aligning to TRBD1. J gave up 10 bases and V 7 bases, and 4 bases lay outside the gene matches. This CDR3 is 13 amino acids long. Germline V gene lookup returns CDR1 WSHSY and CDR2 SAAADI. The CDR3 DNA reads TGCGCCAGCAAAGGGACAGGGGCGTCACCCCTCCACTTT. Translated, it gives CASKGTGASPLHF.

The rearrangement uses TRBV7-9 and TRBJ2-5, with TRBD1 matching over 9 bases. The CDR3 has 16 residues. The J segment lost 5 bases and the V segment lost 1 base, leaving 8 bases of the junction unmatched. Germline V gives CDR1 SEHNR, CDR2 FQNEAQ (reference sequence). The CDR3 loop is CASSLVSGTGRETQYF. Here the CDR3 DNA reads TGTGCCAGCAGCTTAGTGTCCGGGACAGGGAGGGAGACCCAGTACTTC.

DNA for the CDR3: TGCGCCAGCAGCGGTACCCTACCTAGCTCCTACAATGAGCAGTTCTTC. Protein: CASSGTLPSSYNEQFF. The chain recombines TRBV10-1 with TRBJ2-1; D unclear. The CDR3 has 16 residues. Trimming stripped 6 bases from V and 0 bases from J, with 15 bases between. Germline CDR1 reads WNHNN; CDR2 reads SYGVQD (reference sequence).

CDR3 sequence reads: CASSLAQVMNTEAFF. CDR3 nucleotide sequence: TGTGCCAGCAGCTTGGCCCAGGTCATGAACACTGAAGCTTTCTTT. The J gene is TRBJ1-1, the V gene TRBV5-4; D unclear. The V and J ends lost 0 bases and 0 bases respectively, with 9 bases between them. Germline-derived CDR1 and CDR2 are SGHNT and YYREEE (reference sequence). The CDR3 spans 15 residues.

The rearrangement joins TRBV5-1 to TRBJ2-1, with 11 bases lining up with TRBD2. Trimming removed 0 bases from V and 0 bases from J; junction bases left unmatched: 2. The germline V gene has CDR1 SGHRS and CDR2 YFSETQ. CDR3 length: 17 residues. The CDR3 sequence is CASSLGGTSGSYNEQFF. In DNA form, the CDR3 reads TGCGCCAGCAGCTTGGGGGGGACTAGCGGCTCCTACAATGAGCAGTTCTTC.

The CDR3 DNA reads TGTGCCAGCAGTCGTCTGGGGGGGCGGAACTATGGCTACACCTTC. Its translation: CASSRLGGRNYGYTF. This chain connects TRBV28 to TRBJ1-2; D might be TRBD1 (6 bases). V was pared by 5 bases and J by 2 bases, with 15 bases between. Germline assignment: CDR1 MDHEN and CDR2 SYDVKM. This CDR3 contains 15 residues.

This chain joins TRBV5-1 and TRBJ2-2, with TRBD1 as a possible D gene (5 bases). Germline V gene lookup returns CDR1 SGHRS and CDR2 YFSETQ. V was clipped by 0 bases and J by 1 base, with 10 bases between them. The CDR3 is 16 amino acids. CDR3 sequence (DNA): TGCGCCAGCAGCTTGGGCCTACAGGAGAACACCGGGGAGCTGTTTTTT. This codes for CASSLGLQENTGELFF. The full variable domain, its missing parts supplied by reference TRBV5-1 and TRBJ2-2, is KAGVTQTPRYLIKTRGQQVTLSCSPISGHRSVSWYQQTPGQGLQFLFEYFSETQRNKGNFPGRFSGRQFSNSRSEMNVSTLELGDSALYLCASSLGLQENTGELFFGEGSRLTVL.

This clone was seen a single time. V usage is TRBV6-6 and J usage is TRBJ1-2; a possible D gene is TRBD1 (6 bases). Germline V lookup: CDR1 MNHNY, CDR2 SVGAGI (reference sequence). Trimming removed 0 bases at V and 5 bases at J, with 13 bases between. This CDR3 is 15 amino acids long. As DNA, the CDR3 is TGTGCCAGCAGTTACTCGCCGGGGGGCGCGTATGGCTACACCTTC. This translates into CASSYSPGGAYGYTF.

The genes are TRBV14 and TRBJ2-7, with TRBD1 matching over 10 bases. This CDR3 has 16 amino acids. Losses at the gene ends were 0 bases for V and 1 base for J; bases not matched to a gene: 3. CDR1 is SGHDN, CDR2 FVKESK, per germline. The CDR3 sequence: CASSQDWGQGSYEQYF. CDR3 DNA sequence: TGTGCCAGCAGCCAAGATTGGGGACAGGGGTCCTACGAGCAGTACTTC.

CDR3 in amino acids: CASSQGGTGNYGYTF. The CDR3 coding sequence is TGCGCCAGCAGCCAAGGGGGGACAGGGAACTATGGCTACACCTTC. The chain links TRBV4-1 to TRBJ1-2, with 9 bases lining up with TRBD1. V lost 1 base, J lost 2 bases, and 2 bases stayed unmatched. Germline CDR1 is MGHRA and CDR2 is YSYEKL. This CDR3 has 15 residues.

The CDR3 nucleotides are TGCGCCAGCAGTGGACGGGGAGACTACGAGCAGTACTTC. The encoded protein is CASSGRGDYEQYF. The V gene is TRBV10-1, the J gene TRBJ2-7; tentative D call: TRBD2 (5 bases). The V end lost 4 bases, the J end lost 3 bases, and 10 bases lay between the germline ends. This CDR3 is 13 amino acids long. In germline, CDR1 is WNHNN, CDR2 SYGVQD (reference sequence).

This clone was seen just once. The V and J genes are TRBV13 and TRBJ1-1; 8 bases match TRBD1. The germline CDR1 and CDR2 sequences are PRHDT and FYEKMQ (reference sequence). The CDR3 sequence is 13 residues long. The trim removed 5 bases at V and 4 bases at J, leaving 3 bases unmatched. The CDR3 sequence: CASSPTGGTEAFF. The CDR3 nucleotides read TGTGCCAGCAGCCCTACAGGGGGCACTGAAGCTTTCTTT.

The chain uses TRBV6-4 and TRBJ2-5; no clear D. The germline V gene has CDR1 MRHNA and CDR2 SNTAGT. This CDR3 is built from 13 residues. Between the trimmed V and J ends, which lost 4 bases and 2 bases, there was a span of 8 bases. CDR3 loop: CASSATIQETQYF. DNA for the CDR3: TGTGCCAGCAGTGCCACAATTCAAGAGACCCAGTACTTC.

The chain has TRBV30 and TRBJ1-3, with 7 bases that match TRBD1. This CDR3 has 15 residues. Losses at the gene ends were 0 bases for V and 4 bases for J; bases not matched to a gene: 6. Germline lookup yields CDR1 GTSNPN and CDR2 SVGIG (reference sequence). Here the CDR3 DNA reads TGTGCCTGGAGTGTCTCGGCGACAGGGGGAAACACCATATATTTT. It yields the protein CAWSVSATGGNTIYF. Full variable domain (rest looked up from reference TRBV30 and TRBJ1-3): SQTIHQWPATLVQPVGSPLSLECTVEGTSNPNLYWYRQAAGRGLQLLFYSVGIGQISSEVPQNLSASRPQDRQFILSSKKLLLSDSGFYLCAWSVSATGGNTIYFGEGSWLTVV.

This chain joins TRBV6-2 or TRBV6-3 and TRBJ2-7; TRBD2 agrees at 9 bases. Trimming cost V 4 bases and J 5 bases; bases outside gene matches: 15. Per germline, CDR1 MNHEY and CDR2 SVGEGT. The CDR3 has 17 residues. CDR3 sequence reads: CASSSPRGRGGKDEQYF. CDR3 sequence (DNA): TGTGCCAGCAGTTCCCCTCGCGGGCGGGGGGGAAAAGACGAGCAGTACTTC.

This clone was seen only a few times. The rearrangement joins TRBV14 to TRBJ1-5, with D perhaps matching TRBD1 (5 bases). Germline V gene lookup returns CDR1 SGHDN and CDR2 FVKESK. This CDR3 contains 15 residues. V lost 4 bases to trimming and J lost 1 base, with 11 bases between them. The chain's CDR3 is CASSLGAGSNQPQHF. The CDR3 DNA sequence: TGTGCCAGCAGCCTTGGGGCAGGGAGCAATCAGCCCCAGCATTTT.

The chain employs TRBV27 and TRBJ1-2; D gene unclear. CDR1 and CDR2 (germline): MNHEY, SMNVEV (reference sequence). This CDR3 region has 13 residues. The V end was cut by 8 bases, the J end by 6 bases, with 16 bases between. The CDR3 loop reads CASGRADGDGYTF. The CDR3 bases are TGTGCCAGCGGGCGGGCAGATGGTGATGGCTACACCTTC.

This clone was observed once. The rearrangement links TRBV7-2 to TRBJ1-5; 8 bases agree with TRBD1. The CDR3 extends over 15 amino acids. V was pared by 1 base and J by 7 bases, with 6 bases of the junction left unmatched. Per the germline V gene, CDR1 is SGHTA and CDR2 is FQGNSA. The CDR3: CASSLVQGVRQPQHF. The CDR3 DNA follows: TGTGCCAGCAGCTTAGTACAGGGGGTACGACAGCCCCAGCATTTT.

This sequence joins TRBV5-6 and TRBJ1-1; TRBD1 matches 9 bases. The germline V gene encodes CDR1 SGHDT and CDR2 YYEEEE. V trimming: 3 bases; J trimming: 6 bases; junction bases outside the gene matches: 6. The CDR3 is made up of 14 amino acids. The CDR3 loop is CASSWDRDGSEAFF. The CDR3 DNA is TGTGCCAGCAGCTGGGACAGGGATGGTTCTGAAGCTTTCTTT.

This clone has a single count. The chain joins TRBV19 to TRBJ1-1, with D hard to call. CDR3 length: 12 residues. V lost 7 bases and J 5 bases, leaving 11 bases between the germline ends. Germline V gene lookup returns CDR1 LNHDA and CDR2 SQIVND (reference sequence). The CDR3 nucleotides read TGTGCCAGTAAAAAACGCGAGACTGAAGCTTTCTTT. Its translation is CASKKRETEAFF.

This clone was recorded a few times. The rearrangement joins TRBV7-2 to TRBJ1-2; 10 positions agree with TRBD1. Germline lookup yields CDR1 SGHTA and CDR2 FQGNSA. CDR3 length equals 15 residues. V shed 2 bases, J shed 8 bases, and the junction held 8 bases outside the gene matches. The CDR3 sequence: CASSLPLTGGYGYTF. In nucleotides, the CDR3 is TGTGCCAGCAGCTTACCTCTGACAGGGGGCTACGGCTACACCTTC. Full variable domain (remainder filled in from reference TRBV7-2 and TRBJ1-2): GAGVSQSPSNKVTEKGKDVELRCDPISGHTALYWYRQSLGQGLEFLIYFQGNSAPDKSGLPSDRFSAERTGGSVSTLTIQRTQQEDSAVYLCASSLPLTGGYGYTFGSGTRLTVV.